This TCR beta chain came from a study of Graves' ophthalmopathy and Graves' hyperthyroidism. The CDR3 runs to 15 residues. V lost 5 bases and J lost 0, with 14 bases in between. The authors amplified TCR beta CDR3 regions from RNA transcripts. RT-PCR with HTBI primers came first, then second-round multiplex PCR. TCRdb passed the multiplex PCR reads through MiXCR, listing each CDR3 protein once. The sample has some 750,000 distinct CDR3 sequences; about 44% are singletons. The clonotype comes from an adult man with Graves' ophthalmopathy. The specimen was peripheral blood. The V gene is TRBV12-3 or TRBV12-4, the J gene TRBJ2-7; a possible D gene is TRBD2 (6 bases). CDR3 protein: CASSEWGDFSYEQYF. The CDR3 region has the DNA TGTGCCAGCAGTGAATGGGGGGATTTCTCCTACGAGCAGTACTTC.